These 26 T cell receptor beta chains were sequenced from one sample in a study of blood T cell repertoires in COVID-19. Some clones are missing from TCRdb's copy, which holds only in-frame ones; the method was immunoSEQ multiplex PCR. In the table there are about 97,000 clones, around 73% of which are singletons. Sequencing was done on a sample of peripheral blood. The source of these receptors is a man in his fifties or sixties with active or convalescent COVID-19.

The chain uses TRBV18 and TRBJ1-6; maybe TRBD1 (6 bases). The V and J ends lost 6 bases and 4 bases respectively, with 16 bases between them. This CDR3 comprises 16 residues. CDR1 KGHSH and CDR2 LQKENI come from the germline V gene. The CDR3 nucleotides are TGTGCCAGCTCTCTCACCAGGACAGCGTATAATTCACCCCTCCACTTT. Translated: CASSLTRTAYNSPLHF.

In DNA, the CDR3 is TGTGCCGGCAAGACTACCGGGAGCCAGAAGGGCTACACCTTC. It translates to CAGKTTGSQKGYTF. The chain couples TRBV2 to TRBJ1-2; D not certain. The CDR3 length is 14 residues. V shed 11 bases and J shed 8 bases, with 24 bases lying between them. Germline V gene lookup returns CDR1 SNHLY and CDR2 FYNNEI.

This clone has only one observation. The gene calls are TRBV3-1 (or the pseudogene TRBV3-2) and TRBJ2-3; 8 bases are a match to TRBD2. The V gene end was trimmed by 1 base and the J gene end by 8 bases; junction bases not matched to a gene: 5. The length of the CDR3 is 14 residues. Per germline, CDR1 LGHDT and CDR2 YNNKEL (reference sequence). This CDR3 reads CASSQVGLGSTQYF. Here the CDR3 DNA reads TGTGCCAGCAGCCAAGTGGGACTAGGATCTACGCAGTATTTT.

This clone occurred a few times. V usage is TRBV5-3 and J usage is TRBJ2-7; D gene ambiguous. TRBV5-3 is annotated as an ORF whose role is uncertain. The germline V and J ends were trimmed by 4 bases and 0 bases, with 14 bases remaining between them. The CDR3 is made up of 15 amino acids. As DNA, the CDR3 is TGTGCCAGAAGCCAGACACCTTACCACTCCTACGAGCAGTACGTC. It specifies CARSQTPYHSYEQYV.

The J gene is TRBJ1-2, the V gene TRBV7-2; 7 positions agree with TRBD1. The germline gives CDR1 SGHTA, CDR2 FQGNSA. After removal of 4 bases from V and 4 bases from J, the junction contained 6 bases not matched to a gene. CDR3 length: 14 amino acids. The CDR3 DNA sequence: TGTGCCAGCAGCTCCGTACAGGGGATCTATGGCTACACCTTC. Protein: CASSSVQGIYGYTF.

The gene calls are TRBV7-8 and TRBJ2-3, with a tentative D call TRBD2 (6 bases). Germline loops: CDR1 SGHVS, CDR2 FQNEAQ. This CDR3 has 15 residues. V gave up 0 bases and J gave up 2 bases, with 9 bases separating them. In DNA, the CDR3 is TGTGCCAGCAGCTTAGCGTCTAGCGCCACAGATACGCAGTATTTT. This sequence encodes CASSLASSATDTQYF.

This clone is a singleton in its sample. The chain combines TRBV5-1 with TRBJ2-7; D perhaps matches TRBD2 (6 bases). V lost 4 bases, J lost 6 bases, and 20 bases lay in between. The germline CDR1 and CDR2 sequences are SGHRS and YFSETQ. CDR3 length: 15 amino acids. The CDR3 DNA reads TGCGCCAGCAGCAACCCCGGGACTCTCTTTGGCGAGCAGTACTTC. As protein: CASSNPGTLFGEQYF.

The CDR3 protein is CASMTSRSSYNEQFF. The CDR3 nucleotides are TGTGCCAGCATGACTAGCCGGAGCTCCTACAATGAGCAGTTCTTC. The chain is built from TRBV2 and TRBJ2-1, with TRBD2 identical over 7 bases. The CDR3 length is 15 residues. The germline gives CDR1 SNHLY, CDR2 FYNNEI. V shed 7 bases, J shed 0 bases, and the junction held 6 bases outside the gene matches.

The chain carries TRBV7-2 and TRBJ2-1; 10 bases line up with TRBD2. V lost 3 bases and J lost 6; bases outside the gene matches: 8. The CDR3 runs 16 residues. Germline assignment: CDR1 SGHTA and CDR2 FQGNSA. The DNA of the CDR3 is TGTGCCAGCAGCTTGTATCGGAGCGGGAGGGCCAATGAGCAGTTCTTC. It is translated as CASSLYRSGRANEQFF.

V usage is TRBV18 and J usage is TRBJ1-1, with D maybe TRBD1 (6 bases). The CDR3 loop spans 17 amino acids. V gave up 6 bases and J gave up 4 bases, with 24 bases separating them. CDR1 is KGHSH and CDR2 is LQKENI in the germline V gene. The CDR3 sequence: CASSLRGGVGLGTEAFF. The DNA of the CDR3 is TGTGCCAGCTCCCTAAGAGGGGGGGTTGGCTTAGGCACTGAAGCTTTCTTT.

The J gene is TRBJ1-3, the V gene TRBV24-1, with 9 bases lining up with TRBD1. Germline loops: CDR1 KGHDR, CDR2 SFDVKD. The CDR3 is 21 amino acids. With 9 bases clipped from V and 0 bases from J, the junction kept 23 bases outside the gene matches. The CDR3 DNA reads TGTGCCACCGCTCCTTTTCGGGACAGGGCTTTTTTATACCACTCTGGAAACACCATATATTTT. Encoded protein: CATAPFRDRAFLYHSGNTIYF.

The CDR3 region is CASRKSSGRHYNEQFF. The CDR3 DNA reads TGTGCCAGCCGGAAGAGTAGCGGGAGGCACTACAATGAGCAGTTCTTC. The gene calls are TRBV18 and TRBJ2-1, with TRBD2 identical over 10 bases. Looked up from germline, CDR1 is KGHSH and CDR2 is LQKENI. This CDR3 has 16 residues. Trimming removed 8 bases from V and 3 bases from J; junction bases left unmatched: 10.

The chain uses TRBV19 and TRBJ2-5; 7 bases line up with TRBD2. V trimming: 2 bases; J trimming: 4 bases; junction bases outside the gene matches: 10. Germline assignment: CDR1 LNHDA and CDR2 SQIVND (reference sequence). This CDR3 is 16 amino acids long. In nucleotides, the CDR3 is TGTGCCAGTAGTATATCGGGCGGGAGCCGTAGAGAGACCCAGTACTTC. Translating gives CASSISGGSRRETQYF.

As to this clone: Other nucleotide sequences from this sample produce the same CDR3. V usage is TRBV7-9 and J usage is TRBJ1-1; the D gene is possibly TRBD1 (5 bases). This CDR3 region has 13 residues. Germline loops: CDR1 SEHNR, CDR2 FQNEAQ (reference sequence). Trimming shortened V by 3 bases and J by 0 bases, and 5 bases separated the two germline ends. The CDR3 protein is CASSLDMNTEAFF. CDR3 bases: TGTGCCAGCAGCTTGGACATGAACACTGAAGCTTTCTTT.

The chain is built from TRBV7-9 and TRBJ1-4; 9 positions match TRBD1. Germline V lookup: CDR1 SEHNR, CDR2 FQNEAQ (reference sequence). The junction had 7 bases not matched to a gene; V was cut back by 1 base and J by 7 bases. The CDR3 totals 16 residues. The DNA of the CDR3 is TGTGCCAGCAGCTTAGGACAGGGGGGTTATTTTGAAAAACTGTTTTTT. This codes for CASSLGQGGYFEKLFF.

The CDR3 here is CAWTSGSPGHEQFF. The CDR3 region has the DNA TGTGCCTGGACTAGCGGGAGTCCCGGCCATGAGCAGTTCTTC. The rearrangement links TRBV30 to TRBJ2-1, with 10 bases matching TRBD2. Per germline, CDR1 GTSNPN and CDR2 SVGIG (reference sequence). The length of the CDR3 is 14 residues. The V gene end was trimmed by 4 bases and the J gene end by 8 bases; junction bases not matched to a gene: 8.

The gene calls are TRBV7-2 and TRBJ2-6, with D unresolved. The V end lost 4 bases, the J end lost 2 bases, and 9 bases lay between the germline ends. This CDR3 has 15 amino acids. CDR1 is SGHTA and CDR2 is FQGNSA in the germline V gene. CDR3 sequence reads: CASSSRVPGANVLTF. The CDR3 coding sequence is TGTGCCAGCAGCTCCCGGGTCCCTGGGGCCAACGTCCTGACTTTC.

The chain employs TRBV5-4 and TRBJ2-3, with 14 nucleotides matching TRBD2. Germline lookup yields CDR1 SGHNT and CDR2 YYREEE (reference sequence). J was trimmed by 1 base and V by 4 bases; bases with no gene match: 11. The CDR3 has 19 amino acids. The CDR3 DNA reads TGTGCCAGCAGCCTCGGGACTAGCGGGAGAATGGTGGGCACAGATACGCAGTATTTT. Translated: CASSLGTSGRMVGTDTQYF.

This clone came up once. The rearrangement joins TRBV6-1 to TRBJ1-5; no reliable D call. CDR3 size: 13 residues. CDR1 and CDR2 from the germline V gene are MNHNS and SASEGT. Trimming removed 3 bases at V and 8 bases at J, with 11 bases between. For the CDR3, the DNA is TGTGCCAGCAGTGAGCATGTTACAGAGCCCCAGCATTTT. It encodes CASSEHVTEPQHF.

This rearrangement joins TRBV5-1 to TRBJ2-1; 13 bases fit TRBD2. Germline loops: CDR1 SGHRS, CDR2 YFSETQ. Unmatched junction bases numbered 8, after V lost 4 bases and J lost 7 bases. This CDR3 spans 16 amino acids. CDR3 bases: TGCGCCAGCAGCGTAGGCCAACTAGCGGGAGGGAATGAGCAGTTCTTC. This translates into CASSVGQLAGGNEQFF.

CDR3 residues: CASSYSGSGQPQHF. CDR3 nucleotides: TGTGCCAGCAGTTACTCTGGGTCGGGGCAGCCCCAGCATTTT. The chain employs TRBV6-6 and TRBJ1-5; D call uncertain. With 0 bases removed from V and 7 bases from J, the gap between germline ends came to 10 bases. The CDR3 runs to 14 residues. Germline CDR1 is MNHNY and CDR2 is SVGAGI (reference sequence).

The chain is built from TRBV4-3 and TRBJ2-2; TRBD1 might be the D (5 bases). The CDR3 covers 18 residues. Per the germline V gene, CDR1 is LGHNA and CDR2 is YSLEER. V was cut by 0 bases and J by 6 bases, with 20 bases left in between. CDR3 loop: CASSQESLWAGYSGELFF. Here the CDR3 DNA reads TGCGCCAGCAGCCAAGAATCCTTGTGGGCAGGGTACTCCGGGGAGCTGTTTTTT.

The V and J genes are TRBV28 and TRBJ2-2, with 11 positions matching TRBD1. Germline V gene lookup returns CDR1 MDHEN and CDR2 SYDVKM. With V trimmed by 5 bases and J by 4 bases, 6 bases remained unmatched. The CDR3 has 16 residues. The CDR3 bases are TGTGCCAGCAGTCCCGGACAGGGGGCGGGCACCGGGGAGCTGTTTTTT. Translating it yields CASSPGQGAGTGELFF.

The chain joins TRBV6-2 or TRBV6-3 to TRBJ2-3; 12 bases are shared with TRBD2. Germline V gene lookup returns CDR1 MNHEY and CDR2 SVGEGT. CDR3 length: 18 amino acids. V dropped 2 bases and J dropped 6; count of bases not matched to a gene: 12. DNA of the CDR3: TGTGCCAGCAGTTACCCCAGACTAGCGGGAGTTTCTAGGGATACGCAGTATTTT. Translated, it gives CASSYPRLAGVSRDTQYF.

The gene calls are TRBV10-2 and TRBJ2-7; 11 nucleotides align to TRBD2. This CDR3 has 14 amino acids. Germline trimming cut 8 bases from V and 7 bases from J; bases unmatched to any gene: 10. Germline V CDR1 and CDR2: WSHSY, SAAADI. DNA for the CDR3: TGCGCCAGCTCACTAGCGGGAGACTCTTATGAGCAGTACGTC. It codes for CASSLAGDSYEQYV.

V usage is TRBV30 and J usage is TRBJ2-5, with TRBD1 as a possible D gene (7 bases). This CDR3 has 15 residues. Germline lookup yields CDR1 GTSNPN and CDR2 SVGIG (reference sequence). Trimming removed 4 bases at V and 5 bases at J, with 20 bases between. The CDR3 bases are TGTGCCTGGACCGCCCAACTAGCAGGGGGGGAGACCCAGTACTTC. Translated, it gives CAWTAQLAGGETQYF.